Below, one T cell receptor beta chain is given with its context. Using immunoSEQ multiplex PCR, the repertoire was profiled, and TCRdb retains in-frame clones only, with some absent. This sample has hundreds of thousands of clones; roughly 88% occur once, and the top ten carry 0.0095% to 0.011%. The data belong to a study of shared T cell receptors in the human thymus. CDR1 SGHTA and CDR2 FQGNSA come from the germline V gene. The CDR3 totals 17 residues. The J segment lost 4 bases and the V segment lost 2 bases, leaving 12 bases of the junction unmatched. These data also featured in a second study, about human thymus T cells. That study adds: Thymus pieces cut out during corrective heart surgery were the tissue that was used. What appeared biased in thymic and blood repertoires was the usage of V and J genes. Thymic repertoires from unrelated individuals overlapped highly, related research reported.

The TCR comes from a boy under three years old with a congenital heart defect. The sample consisted of thymocytes. The rearrangement uses TRBV7-2 and TRBJ2-3; 7 positions agree with TRBD2. The CDR3 region has the DNA TGTGCCAGCAGCTTACCGACCGGACTAGACGCCCCAGATACGCAGTATTTT. Its protein is CASSLPTGLDAPDTQYF.